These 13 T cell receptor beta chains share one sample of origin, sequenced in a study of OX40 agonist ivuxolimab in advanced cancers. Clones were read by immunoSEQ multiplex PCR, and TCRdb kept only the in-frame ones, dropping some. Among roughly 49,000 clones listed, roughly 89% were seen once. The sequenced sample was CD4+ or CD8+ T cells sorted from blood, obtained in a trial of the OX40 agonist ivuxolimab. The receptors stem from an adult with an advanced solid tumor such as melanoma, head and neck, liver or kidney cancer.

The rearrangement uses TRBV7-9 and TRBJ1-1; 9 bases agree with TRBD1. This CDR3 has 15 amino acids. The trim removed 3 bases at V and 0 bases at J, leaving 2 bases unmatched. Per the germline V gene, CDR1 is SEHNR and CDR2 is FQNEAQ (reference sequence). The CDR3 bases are TGTGCCAGCAGCTTGGGACAGGGCTTGAACACTGAAGCTTTCTTT. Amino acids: CASSLGQGLNTEAFF.

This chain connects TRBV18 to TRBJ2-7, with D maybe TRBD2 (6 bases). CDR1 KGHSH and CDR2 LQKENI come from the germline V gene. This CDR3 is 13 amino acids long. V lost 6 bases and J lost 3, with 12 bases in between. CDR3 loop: CASSGTESYEQYF. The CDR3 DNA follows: TGTGCCAGCTCCGGGACTGAAAGCTACGAGCAGTACTTC.

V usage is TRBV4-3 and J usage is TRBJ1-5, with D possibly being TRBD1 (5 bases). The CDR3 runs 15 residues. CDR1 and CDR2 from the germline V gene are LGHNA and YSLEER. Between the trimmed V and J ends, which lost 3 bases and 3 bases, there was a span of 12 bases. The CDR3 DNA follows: TGCGCCAGCAGCCATAAAGACAGCCCCAATCAGCCCCAGCATTTT. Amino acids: CASSHKDSPNQPQHF.

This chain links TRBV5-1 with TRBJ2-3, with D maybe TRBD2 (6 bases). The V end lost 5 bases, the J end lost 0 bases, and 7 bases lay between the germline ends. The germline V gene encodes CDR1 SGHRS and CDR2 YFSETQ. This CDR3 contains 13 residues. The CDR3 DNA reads TGCGCCAGCAGAGGGACTAGCACAGATACGCAGTATTTT. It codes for CASRGTSTDTQYF. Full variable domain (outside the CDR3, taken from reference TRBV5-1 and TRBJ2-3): KAGVTQTPRYLIKTRGQQVTLSCSPISGHRSVSWYQQTPGQGLQFLFEYFSETQRNKGNFPGRFSGRQFSNSRSEMNVSTLELGDSALYLCASRGTSTDTQYFGPGTRLTVL.

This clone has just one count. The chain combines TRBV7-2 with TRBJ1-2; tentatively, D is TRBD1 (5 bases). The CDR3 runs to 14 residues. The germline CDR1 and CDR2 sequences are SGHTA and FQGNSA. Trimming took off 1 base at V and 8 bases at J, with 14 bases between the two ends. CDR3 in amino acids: CASSLGSGMYGYTF. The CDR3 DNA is TGTGCCAGCAGCTTAGGATCAGGGATGTACGGCTACACCTTC.

CDR3: CASSAPPPSPYYGYTF. CDR3 sequence (DNA): TGTGCCAGCAGCGCCCCTCCTCCGAGCCCCTACTATGGCTACACCTTC. This chain connects TRBV9 to TRBJ1-2; D uncertain. This CDR3 is 16 amino acids long. V shed 3 bases and J shed 3 bases, with 18 bases lying between them. Germline V CDR1 and CDR2: SGDLS, YYNGEE.

This CDR3 reads CATAEGGTEAFF. The CDR3 DNA reads TGTGCCACAGCCGAAGGGGGGACTGAAGCTTTCTTT. This chain connects TRBV13 to TRBJ1-1; D is perhaps TRBD1 (6 bases). The germline V and J ends were trimmed by 10 bases and 5 bases, with 14 bases remaining between them. The CDR3 covers 12 residues. Germline loops: CDR1 PRHDT, CDR2 FYEKMQ (reference sequence).

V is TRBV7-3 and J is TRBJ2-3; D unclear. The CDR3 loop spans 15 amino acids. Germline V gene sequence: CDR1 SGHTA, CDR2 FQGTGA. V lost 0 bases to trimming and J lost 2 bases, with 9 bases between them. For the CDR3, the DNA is TGTGCCAGCAGCTTAACGGGTGCTTTCACAGATACGCAGTATTTT. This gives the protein CASSLTGAFTDTQYF. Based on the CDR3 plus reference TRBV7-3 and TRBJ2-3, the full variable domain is GAGVSQTPSNKVTEKGKYVELRCDPISGHTALYWYRQSLGQGPEFLIYFQGTGAADDSGLPNDRFFAVRPEGSVSTLKIQRTERGDSAVYLCASSLTGAFTDTQYFGPGTRLTVL.

The CDR3 DNA sequence: TGCGCCAGCAGCCGACGGCCTGGGAACACTGAAGCTTTCTTT. Translation gives CASSRRPGNTEAFF. The chain links TRBV4-1 to TRBJ1-1; no firm D call. Germline CDR1 reads MGHRA; CDR2 reads YSYEKL. The V end was cut by 4 bases, the J end by 1 base, with 10 bases between. The CDR3 has 14 residues.

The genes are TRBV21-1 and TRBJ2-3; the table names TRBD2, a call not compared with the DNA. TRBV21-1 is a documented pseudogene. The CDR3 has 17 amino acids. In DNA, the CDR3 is TGTGCCAGCAGCAAAACATCGGCGGGAGGGCCTCTGGATACGCAGTATTTT. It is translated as CASSKTSAGGPLDTQYF.

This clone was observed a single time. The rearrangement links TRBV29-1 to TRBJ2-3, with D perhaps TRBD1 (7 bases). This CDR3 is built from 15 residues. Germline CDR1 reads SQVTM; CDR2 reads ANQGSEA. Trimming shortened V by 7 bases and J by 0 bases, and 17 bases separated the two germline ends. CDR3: CSGEAGRGSTDTQYF. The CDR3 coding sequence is TGCAGCGGCGAAGCGGGCAGGGGGAGCACAGATACGCAGTATTTT.

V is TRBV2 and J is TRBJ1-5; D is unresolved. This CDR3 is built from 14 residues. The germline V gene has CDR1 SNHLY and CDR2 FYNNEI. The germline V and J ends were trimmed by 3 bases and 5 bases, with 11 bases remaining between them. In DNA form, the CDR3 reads TGTGCCAGCAGTGACGGCAGGTTTCATCAGCCCCAGCATTTT. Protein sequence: CASSDGRFHQPQHF.

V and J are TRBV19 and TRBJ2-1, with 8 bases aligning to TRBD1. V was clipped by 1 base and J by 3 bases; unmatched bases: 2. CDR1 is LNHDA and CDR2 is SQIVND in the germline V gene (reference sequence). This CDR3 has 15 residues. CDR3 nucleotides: TGTGCCAGTAGTATAGGACAGGGGAACTACAATGAGCAGTTCTTC. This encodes CASSIGQGNYNEQFF.